These 8 T cell receptor beta chains came from one sample sequenced in a study of blood T cell repertoires in COVID-19. Profiling relied on immunoSEQ multiplex PCR, and the TCRdb table lists in-frame clones only, not all of them. The table includes around 470,000 clones, about 88% detected once. The sequencing input was peripheral blood. These TCRs come from a man aged 18 to 30 with COVID-19, enrolled during active disease.

The chain has TRBV7-9 and TRBJ2-7; 7 positions agree with TRBD1. Looked up from germline, CDR1 is SEHNR and CDR2 is FQNEAQ (reference sequence). The CDR3 contains 14 residues. The V and J ends lost 7 bases and 0 bases, in that order; junction bases with no gene match: 6. In DNA, the CDR3 is TGTGCCAGCAACAAAGGGGGCCTCTCCTACGAGCAGTACTTC. It encodes CASNKGGLSYEQYF.

CDR3 DNA: TGCGCCAGCAGCCAAGTCTCCGGGACTTTCTCCTACGAGCAGTACTTC. Translated, it gives CASSQVSGTFSYEQYF. The genes are TRBV4-1 and TRBJ2-7; weak D call: TRBD2 (6 bases). From germline, CDR1 is MGHRA and CDR2 YSYEKL. Trimming removed 1 base at V and 0 bases at J, with 13 bases between. The CDR3 has 16 amino acids.

CDR3 amino acids: CASSLLARGTEAFF. The CDR3 DNA follows: TGTGCCAGCAGCCTCCTCGCAAGGGGCACTGAAGCTTTCTTT. The J gene is TRBJ1-1, the V gene TRBV3-1 (or the pseudogene TRBV3-2); D may be TRBD1 (5 bases). The CDR3 runs 14 residues. Trimming shortened V by 4 bases and J by 4 bases, and 13 bases separated the two germline ends. Germline V gene lookup returns CDR1 LGHDT and CDR2 YNNKEL (reference sequence).

This rearrangement joins TRBV4-1 to TRBJ1-2, with 9 bases matching TRBD1. The V segment lost 0 bases and the J segment 8 bases; nucleotides outside the gene matches: 7. Looked up from germline, CDR1 is MGHRA and CDR2 is YSYEKL. CDR3 size: 15 residues. For the CDR3, the DNA is TGCGCCAGCAGCCAAGAGGGTACAGGGGGCTGGGGCTACACCTTC. This encodes CASSQEGTGGWGYTF.

The rearrangement joins TRBV7-9 to TRBJ2-2, with D perhaps TRBD1 (5 bases). Trimming left V 0 bases short and J 3 bases short, with 8 bases between. CDR1 is SEHNR and CDR2 is FQNEAQ in the germline V gene (reference sequence). The CDR3 spans 15 residues. The CDR3 DNA is TGTGCCAGCAGCTTAGCAGGGGTTTACACCGGGGAGCTGTTTTTT. Protein product: CASSLAGVYTGELFF.

The V call is TRBV6-5, the J call TRBJ1-2; 7 nucleotides match TRBD1. Trimming took 11 bases from V and 2 from J; bases not matched to a gene: 14. The length of the CDR3 is 15 residues. The germline gives CDR1 MNHEY, CDR2 SVGAGI. The DNA of the CDR3 is TGTGCCCTCCCAGGGACAGTCCTCGACAACTATGGCTACACCTTC. It translates to CALPGTVLDNYGYTF.

This chain joins TRBV2 and TRBJ2-7, with a weak D call TRBD1 (5 bases). The germline V and J ends were trimmed by 7 bases and 2 bases, with 15 bases remaining between them. The CDR3 contains 14 residues. From germline, CDR1 is SNHLY and CDR2 FYNNEI. Here the CDR3 DNA reads TGTGCCAGCACCCCGGAACAGGCAACCTACGAGCAGTACTTC. Encoded protein: CASTPEQATYEQYF.

This chain connects TRBV6-1 to TRBJ1-2, with 7 bases aligning to TRBD1. The trim removed 3 bases at V and 8 bases at J, leaving 6 bases unmatched. Per germline, CDR1 MNHNS and CDR2 SASEGT. This CDR3 comprises 13 residues. The CDR3 bases are TGTGCCAGCAGTGAGAAGACAGGGAGCGGCTACACCTTC. Amino acid sequence: CASSEKTGSGYTF.